The clone carrying this T cell receptor beta chain was detected once. Its matching antigen is unknown. This entry comes from a study of T cell responses to AZD1222 COVID-19 vaccine. Study information: Pooled in the analysis were second doses at about 4 or about 12 weeks. Findings of the study overall: Unmutated variant regions reportedly attract nearly half of all spike-specific TCRs. Donors were chiefly white British, with a greater number of females, and clonal diversity was perhaps underestimated. Sampling captured repertoires only after the peak T cell response.

Measured with immunoSEQ multiplex PCR; TCRdb has only the in-frame clones, and not every one. The sample comprises 90,000 to 120,000 clones, 90% to 95% of which are singletons, and 22% rests with the top ten. From germline, CDR1 is MNHEY and CDR2 SVGEGT. Trimming left V 2 bases short and J 0 bases short, with 8 bases between. The CDR3 has 15 amino acids. The clonotype originates from an adult in good health. This rearrangement joins TRBV6-2 or TRBV6-3 to TRBJ1-3; TRBD1 is a possible D gene (6 bases). The sequencing used peripheral blood, collected on day 0 of AZD1222 vaccination. DNA of the CDR3: TGTGCCAGCAGTTACGGGACAACCTCTGGAAACACCATATATTTT. Translated, it gives CASSYGTTSGNTIYF.